Sequencing of this T cell receptor (beta chain) was carried out in a study of T cell responses to AZD1222 COVID-19 vaccine. Study in general: Pooled samples include second doses given at about 4 or 12 weeks. Overall study findings and caveats: The donor cohort was predominantly white British with a female majority, and clonal diversity may have been underestimated.

TCRdb keeps only in-frame clones here, not all; method: immunoSEQ multiplex PCR. Here the sample spans some 150,000 clones, 94% being singletons. Germline-derived CDR1 and CDR2 are LNHDA and SQIVND (reference sequence). This CDR3 has 15 amino acids. With 3 bases removed from V and 1 base from J, the gap between germline ends came to 12 bases. Remarks on this clone: The antigen remains undetermined.

This chain connects TRBV19 to TRBJ1-1; no reliable D call. This specimen was peripheral blood, taken on day 0 of AZD1222 vaccination. The TCR was taken from an adult in good health. CDR3 residues: CASSILSRGNTEAFF. CDR3 in DNA: TGTGCCAGTAGTATTCTCTCTCGAGGGAACACTGAAGCTTTCTTT.